Below, one TCR beta chain is given with its context. The sample is drawn from a study of blood T cell repertoires in COVID-19. Across the study: Material from acute and convalescent COVID-19 was sourced from the United States, Italy and Spain. T cells, B-cell-depleted T cells, or PBMCs provided the cDNA or gDNA that served as material.

In the original processing: For nucleated cells, counts were estimated from reference gene primer amplification. Sequenced by immunoSEQ multiplex PCR; TCRdb stores in-frame clones only, minus some. That table is the source of V, J and clone size, and D and trimming were worked out from the DNA. The sample lists some 69,000 clones, roughly 81% occurring once. In germline, CDR1 is SGHVS, CDR2 FNYEAQ. The V and J ends lost 7 bases and 4 bases, in that order; junction bases with no gene match: 16. CDR3 size: 17 residues. This receptor was taken from a woman in her 70s with acute or convalescent COVID-19. Specimen: peripheral blood. The chain carries TRBV7-6 and TRBJ1-1; 9 bases agree with TRBD1. CDR3 amino acids: CASTLTGGMIRSTEAFF. The CDR3 DNA reads as TGTGCCAGCACGTTAACAGGGGGCATGATTCGGAGCACTGAAGCTTTCTTT.